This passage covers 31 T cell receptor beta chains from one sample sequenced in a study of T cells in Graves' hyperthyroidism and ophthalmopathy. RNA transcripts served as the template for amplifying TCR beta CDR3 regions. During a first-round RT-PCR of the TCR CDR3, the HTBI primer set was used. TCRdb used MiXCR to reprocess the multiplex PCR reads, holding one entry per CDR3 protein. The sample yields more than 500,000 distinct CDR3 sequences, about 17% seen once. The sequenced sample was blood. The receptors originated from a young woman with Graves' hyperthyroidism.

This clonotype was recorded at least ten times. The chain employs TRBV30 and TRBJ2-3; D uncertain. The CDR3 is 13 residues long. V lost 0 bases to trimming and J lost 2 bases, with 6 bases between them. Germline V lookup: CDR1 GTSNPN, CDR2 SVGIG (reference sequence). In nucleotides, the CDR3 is TGTGCCTGGAGTGTTCGGATCACAGATACGCAGTATTTT. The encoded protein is CAWSVRITDTQYF.

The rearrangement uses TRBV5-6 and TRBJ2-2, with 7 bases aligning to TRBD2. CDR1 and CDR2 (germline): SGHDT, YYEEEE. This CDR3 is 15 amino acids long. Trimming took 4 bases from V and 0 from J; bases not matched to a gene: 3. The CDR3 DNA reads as TGTGCCAGCAGCCCTGGGGGGGCGAACACCGGGGAGCTGTTTTTT. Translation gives CASSPGGANTGELFF.

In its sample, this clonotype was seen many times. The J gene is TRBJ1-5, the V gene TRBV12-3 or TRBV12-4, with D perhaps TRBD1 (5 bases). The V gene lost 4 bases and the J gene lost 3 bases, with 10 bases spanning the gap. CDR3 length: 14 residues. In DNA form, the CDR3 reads TGTGCCAGCAGTTGGGACGGTTACAATCAGCCCCAGCATTTT. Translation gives CASSWDGYNQPQHF.

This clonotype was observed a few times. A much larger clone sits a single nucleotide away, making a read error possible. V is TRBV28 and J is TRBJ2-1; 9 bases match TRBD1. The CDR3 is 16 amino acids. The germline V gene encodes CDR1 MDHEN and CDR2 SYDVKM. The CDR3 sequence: CVSSFWAGTGNNEQFF. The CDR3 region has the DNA TGTGTCAGCAGCTTTTGGGCCGGGACAGGGAACAATGAGCAGTTCTTC.

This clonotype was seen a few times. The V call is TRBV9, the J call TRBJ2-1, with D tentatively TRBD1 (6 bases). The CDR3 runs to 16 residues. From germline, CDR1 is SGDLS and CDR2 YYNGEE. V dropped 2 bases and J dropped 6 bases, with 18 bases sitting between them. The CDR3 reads CASSVRTAPVGNEQFF. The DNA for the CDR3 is TGTGCCAGCAGCGTCAGGACAGCGCCGGTCGGCAATGAGCAGTTCTTC.

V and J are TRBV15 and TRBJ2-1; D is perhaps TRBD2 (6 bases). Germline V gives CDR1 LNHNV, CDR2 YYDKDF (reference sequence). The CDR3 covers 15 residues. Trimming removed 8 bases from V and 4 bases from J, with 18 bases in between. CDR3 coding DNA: TGTGCCACCTCCGGGGAGCGGGCGGGGTACAATGAGCAGTTCTTC. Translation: CATSGERAGYNEQFF.

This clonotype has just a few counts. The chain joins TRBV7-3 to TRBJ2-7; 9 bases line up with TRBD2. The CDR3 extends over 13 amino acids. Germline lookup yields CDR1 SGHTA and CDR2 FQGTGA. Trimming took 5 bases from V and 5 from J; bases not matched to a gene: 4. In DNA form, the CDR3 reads TGTGCCAGCAGCCCCGCGGGGGGGGACGAGCAGTACTTC. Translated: CASSPAGGDEQYF.

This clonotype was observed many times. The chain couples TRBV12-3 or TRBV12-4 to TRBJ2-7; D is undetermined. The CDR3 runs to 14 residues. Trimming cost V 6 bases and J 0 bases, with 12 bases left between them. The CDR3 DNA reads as TGTGCCAGCAGCCCTACTCTAGTCTCCTACGAGCAGTACTTC. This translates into CASSPTLVSYEQYF.

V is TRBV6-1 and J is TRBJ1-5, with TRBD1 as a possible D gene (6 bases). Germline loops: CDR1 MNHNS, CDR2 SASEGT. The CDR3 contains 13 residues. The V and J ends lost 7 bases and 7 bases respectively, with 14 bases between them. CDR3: CASNSGGLQPQHF. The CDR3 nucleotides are TGTGCCAGCAACTCGGGGGGCTTACAGCCCCAGCATTTT.

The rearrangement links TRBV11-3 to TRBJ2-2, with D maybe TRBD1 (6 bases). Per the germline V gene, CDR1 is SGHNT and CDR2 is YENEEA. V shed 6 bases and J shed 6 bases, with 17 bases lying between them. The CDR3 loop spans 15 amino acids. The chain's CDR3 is CASSYPGTPSGELFF. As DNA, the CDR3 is TGTGCCAGCAGTTATCCCGGGACACCTTCCGGGGAGCTGTTTTTT.

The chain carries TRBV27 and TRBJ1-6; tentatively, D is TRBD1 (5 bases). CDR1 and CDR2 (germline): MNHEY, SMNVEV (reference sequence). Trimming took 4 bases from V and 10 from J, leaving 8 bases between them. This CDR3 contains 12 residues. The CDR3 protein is CASSWGGSPLHF. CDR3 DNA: TGTGCCAGCAGTTGGGGCGGATCACCCCTCCACTTT.

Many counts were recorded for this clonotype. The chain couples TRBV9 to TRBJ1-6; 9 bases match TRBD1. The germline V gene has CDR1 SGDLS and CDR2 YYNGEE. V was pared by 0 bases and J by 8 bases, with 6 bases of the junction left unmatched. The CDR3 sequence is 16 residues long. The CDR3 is CASSVARGQGDSPLHF. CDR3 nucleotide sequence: TGTGCCAGCAGCGTAGCTAGGGGACAGGGCGATTCACCCCTCCACTTT.

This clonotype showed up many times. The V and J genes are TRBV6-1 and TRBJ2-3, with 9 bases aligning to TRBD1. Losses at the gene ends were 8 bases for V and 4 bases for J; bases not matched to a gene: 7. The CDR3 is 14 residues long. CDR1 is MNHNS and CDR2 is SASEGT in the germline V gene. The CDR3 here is CASEGTGGADTQYF. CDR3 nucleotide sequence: TGTGCCAGCGAGGGCACAGGGGGCGCAGATACGCAGTATTTT.

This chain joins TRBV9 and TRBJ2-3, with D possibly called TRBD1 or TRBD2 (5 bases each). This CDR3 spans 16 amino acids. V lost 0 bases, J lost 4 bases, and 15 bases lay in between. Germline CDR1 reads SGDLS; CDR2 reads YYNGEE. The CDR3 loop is CASSVGLGRGADTQYF. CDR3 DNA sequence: TGTGCCAGCAGCGTAGGACTTGGACGAGGGGCAGATACGCAGTATTTT.

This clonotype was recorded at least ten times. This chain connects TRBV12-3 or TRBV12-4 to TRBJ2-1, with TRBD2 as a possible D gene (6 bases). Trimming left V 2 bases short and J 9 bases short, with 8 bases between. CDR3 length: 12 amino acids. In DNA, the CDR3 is TGTGCCAGCAGTTTATTTAGCGGTGAGCAGTTCTTC. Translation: CASSLFSGEQFF.

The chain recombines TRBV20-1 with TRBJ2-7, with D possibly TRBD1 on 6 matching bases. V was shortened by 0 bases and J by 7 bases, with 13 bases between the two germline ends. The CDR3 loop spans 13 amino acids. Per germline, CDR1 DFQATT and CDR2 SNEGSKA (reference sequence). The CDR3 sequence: CSAREGAVREQYF. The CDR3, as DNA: TGCAGTGCTAGAGAGGGGGCCGTGAGGGAGCAGTACTTC.

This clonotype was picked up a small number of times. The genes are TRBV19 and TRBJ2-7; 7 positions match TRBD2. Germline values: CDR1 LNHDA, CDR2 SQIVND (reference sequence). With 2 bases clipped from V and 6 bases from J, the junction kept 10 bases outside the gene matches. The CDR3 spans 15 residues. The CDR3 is CASSIREEIPSEQYF. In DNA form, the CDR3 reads TGTGCCAGTAGTATACGGGAGGAGATCCCCTCCGAGCAGTACTTC.

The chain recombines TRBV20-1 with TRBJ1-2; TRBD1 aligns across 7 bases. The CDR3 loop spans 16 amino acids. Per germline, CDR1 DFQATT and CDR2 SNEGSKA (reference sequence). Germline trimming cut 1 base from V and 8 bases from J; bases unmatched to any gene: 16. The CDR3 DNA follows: TGCAGTGCTAGAGCTTTGTGGGGGGTCCAGGGGGGCGGCTACACCTTC. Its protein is CSARALWGVQGGGYTF.

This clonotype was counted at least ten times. CDR3 sequence (DNA): TGTGCCAGCAGCTTAACGGACAGTTATGGCTACACCTTC. Its protein is CASSLTDSYGYTF. The chain recombines TRBV7-2 with TRBJ1-2, with D maybe TRBD1 (6 bases). V lost 2 bases, J lost 5 bases, and 9 bases lay in between. Germline CDR1 is SGHTA and CDR2 is FQGNSA. This CDR3 is 13 amino acids long.

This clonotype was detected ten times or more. The CDR3 DNA reads TGTGCCAGCAGTCCTCTCCGTCACGAGCAGTACTTC. Translation: CASSPLRHEQYF. J is TRBJ2-7 and V is TRBV28, with unresolved D. Germline CDR1 and CDR2: MDHEN and SYDVKM. The CDR3 spans 12 residues. V was cut by 5 bases and J by 5 bases, with 10 bases left in between.

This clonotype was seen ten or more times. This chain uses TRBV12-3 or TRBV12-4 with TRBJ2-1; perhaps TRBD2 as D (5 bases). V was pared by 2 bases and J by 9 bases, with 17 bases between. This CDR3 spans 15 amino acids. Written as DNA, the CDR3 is TGTGCCAGCAGTTTATGGGCAGGCCAACGGGGTGAGCAGTTCTTC. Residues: CASSLWAGQRGEQFF.

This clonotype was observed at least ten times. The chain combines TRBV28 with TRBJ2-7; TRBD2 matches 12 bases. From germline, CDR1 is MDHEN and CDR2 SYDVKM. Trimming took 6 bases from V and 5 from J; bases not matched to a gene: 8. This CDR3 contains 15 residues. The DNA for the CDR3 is TGTGCCAGCAGCTCTTCTAGCGGGAGGGCCCACGAGCAGTACTTC. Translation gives CASSSSSGRAHEQYF.

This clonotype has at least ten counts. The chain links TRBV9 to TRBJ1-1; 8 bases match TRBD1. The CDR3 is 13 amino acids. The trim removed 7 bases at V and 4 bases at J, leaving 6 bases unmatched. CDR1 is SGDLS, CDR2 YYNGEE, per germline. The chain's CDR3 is CASSSTGGTEAFF. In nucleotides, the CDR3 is TGTGCCAGCTCAAGCACAGGGGGCACTGAAGCTTTCTTT.

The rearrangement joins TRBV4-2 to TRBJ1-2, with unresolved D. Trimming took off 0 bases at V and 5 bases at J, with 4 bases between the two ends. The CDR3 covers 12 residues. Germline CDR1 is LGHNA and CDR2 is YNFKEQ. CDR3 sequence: CASSQESYGYTF. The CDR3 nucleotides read TGTGCCAGCAGCCAAGAGAGTTATGGCTACACCTTC.

The CDR3 reads CASSQDRYAGELFF. The CDR3 coding sequence is TGTGCCAGCAGCCAGGACCGATACGCCGGGGAGCTGTTTTTT. The chain couples TRBV7-2 to TRBJ2-2; D unclear. Germline CDR1 reads SGHTA; CDR2 reads FQGNSA. The CDR3 consists of 14 residues. Trimming left V 5 bases short and J 6 bases short, with 13 bases between.

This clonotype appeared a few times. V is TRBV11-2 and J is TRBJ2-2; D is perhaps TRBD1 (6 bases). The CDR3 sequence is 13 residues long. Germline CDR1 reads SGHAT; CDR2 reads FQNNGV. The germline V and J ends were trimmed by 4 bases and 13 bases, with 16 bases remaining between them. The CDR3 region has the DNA TGTGCCAGCAGCTGGGGACACCCCCGGGGGCTGTTTTTT. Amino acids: CASSWGHPRGLFF.

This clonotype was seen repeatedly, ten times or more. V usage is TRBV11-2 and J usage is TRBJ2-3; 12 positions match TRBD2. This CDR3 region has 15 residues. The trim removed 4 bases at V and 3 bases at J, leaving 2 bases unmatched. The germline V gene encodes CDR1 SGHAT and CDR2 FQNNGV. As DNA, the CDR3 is TGTGCCAGCAGCTCGACTAGCGGGAGAACAGATACGCAGTATTTT. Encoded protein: CASSSTSGRTDTQYF.

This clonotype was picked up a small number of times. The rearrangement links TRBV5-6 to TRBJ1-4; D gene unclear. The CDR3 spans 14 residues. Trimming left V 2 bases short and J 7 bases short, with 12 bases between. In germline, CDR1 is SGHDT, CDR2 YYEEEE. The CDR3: CASSFRTRGEKLFF. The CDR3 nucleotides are TGTGCCAGCAGCTTCAGGACCCGGGGTGAAAAACTGTTTTTT.

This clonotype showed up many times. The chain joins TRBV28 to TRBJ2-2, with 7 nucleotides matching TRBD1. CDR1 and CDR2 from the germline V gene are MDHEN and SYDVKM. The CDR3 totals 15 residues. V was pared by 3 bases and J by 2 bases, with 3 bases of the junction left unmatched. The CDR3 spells CASSFWDSNTGELFF. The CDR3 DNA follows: TGTGCCAGCAGTTTTTGGGACAGTAACACCGGGGAGCTGTTTTTT.

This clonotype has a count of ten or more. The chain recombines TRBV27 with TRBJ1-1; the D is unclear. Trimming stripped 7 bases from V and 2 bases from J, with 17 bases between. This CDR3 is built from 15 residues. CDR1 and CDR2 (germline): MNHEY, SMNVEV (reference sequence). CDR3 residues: CASIPPLGENTEAFF. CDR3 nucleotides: TGTGCCAGCATACCGCCTTTGGGCGAAAACACTGAAGCTTTCTTT.

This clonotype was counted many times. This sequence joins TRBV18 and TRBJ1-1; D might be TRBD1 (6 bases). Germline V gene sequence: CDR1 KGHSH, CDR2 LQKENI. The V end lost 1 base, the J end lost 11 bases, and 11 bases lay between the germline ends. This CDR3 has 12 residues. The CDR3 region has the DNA TGTGCCAGCTCACCACGGGGGGACATGGCTTTCTTT. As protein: CASSPRGDMAFF.